This TCR beta chain derives from a study of response to subunit inactivated influenza vaccine. Study-wide results and caveats: Authors suggested each seasonal flu vaccination may recruit only limited numbers of new T cells.

This CDR3 contains 15 residues. V trimming: 6 bases; J trimming: 2 bases; junction bases outside the gene matches: 8. Germline loops: CDR1 MDHEN, CDR2 SYDVKM. TCRdb redid the calling of the RT-PCR reads with MiXCR, one entry per CDR3 protein. The sample has about 700,000 distinct CDR3 sequences; about a sixth are singletons. With respect to this clonotype: Its antigen is still unknown.

The sequencing used PBMCs from blood, collected roughly 12 days after vaccination. The chain joins TRBV28 to TRBJ2-7, with 9 bases aligning to TRBD1. This clonotype originated in a man aged 45-60 years who received an inactivated influenza vaccine. The CDR3: CASSGGQGPPYEQYF. The CDR3, as DNA: TGTGCCAGCAGCGGCGGACAGGGGCCTCCCTACGAGCAGTACTTC.